These 25 T cell receptor beta chains were all obtained from the same sample, sequenced in a study of pediatric ulcerative colitis. TCRdb keeps only in-frame clones here, not all; method: immunoSEQ multiplex PCR. Of tens of thousands of clones listed, roughly 82% are singletons. The specimen was blood. These receptors were taken from a boy aged 5-17 years with severe ulcerative colitis.

The V gene is TRBV7-2, the J gene TRBJ1-5; TRBD1 is a possible D gene (6 bases). The V end lost 4 bases, the J end lost 0 bases, and 19 bases lay between the germline ends. This CDR3 comprises 18 residues. Per the germline V gene, CDR1 is SGHTA and CDR2 is FQGNSA. CDR3: CASSSTPRRDISNQPQHF. The CDR3 nucleotides are TGTGCCAGCAGCTCTACCCCGAGGCGGGACATTAGCAATCAGCCCCAGCATTTT.

CDR3 DNA sequence: TGTGCCAGCAGCTGGGCGGGGGCCCGGCAGTTGGACATTCAGTACTTC. Protein product: CASSWAGARQLDIQYF. The chain is built from TRBV5-5 and TRBJ2-4; D perhaps matches TRBD2 (7 bases). Germline values: CDR1 SGHKS, CDR2 YYEKEE (reference sequence). Trimming pared 3 bases from V and 8 bases from J, leaving 21 bases between. The CDR3 runs 16 residues. The full variable domain, completed using reference TRBV5-5 and TRBJ2-4, is DAGVTQSPTHLIKTRGQQVTLRCSPISGHKSVSWYQQVLGQGPQFIFQYYEKEERGRGNFPDRFSARQFPNYSSELNVNALLLGDSALYLCASSWAGARQLDIQYFGAGTRLSVL.

The chain is built from TRBV7-8 and TRBJ1-4; a possible D gene is TRBD1 (5 bases). This CDR3 region has 16 residues. Germline V gives CDR1 SGHVS, CDR2 FQNEAQ. Trimming took 6 bases from V and 2 from J, leaving 16 bases between them. DNA of the CDR3: TGTGCCAGCAGAAGGGGACGGCTGGAGACTAATGAAAAACTGTTTTTT. It codes for CASRRGRLETNEKLFF.

In its sample, this clone was seen a few times. This chain links TRBV7-9 with TRBJ1-1; D is ambiguous. V was trimmed by 2 bases and J by 4 bases, leaving 17 bases between them. CDR3 length: 16 residues. Germline lookup yields CDR1 SEHNR and CDR2 FQNEAQ (reference sequence). CDR3 DNA sequence: TGTGCCAGCAGCTTAAGTTTGCCACCCCTGGGCACTGAAGCTTTCTTT. The encoded protein is CASSLSLPPLGTEAFF.

The chain recombines TRBV5-5 with TRBJ1-3; D not certain. CDR3 length: 13 amino acids. Trimming removed 0 bases at V and 4 bases at J, with 5 bases between. The germline gives CDR1 SGHKS, CDR2 YYEKEE (reference sequence). CDR3 protein: CASSLVAGNTIYF. Written as DNA, the CDR3 is TGTGCCAGCAGCTTGGTTGCGGGAAACACCATATATTTT.

This clone has just a few counts. This sequence joins TRBV30 and TRBJ1-1, with 7 bases that match TRBD1. There are 13 residues in the CDR3. Germline-derived CDR1 and CDR2 are GTSNPN and SVGIG (reference sequence). V was clipped by 4 bases and J by 3 bases; unmatched bases: 5. The CDR3, as DNA: TGTGCCTGGAATACCGGACAGGACACTGAAGCTTTCTTT. Residues: CAWNTGQDTEAFF.

This chain connects TRBV7-9 to TRBJ2-3, with no clear D. CDR1 is SEHNR and CDR2 is FQNEAQ in the germline V gene (reference sequence). V gave up 3 bases and J gave up 0 bases, with 7 bases separating them. The CDR3 runs 14 residues. The CDR3 is CASSFLTSTDTQYF. CDR3 coding DNA: TGTGCCAGCAGCTTCTTGACTAGCACAGATACGCAGTATTTT.

This clone was seen a single time. The V gene is TRBV19, the J gene TRBJ2-7; TRBD1 matches 9 bases. The CDR3 runs to 15 residues. The V gene end was trimmed by 4 bases and the J gene end by 1 base; junction bases not matched to a gene: 5. CDR1 and CDR2 (germline): LNHDA, SQIVND (reference sequence). The CDR3 reads CASSTGQGLSYEQYF. The CDR3 DNA is TGTGCCAGTAGTACCGGACAGGGGTTATCCTACGAGCAGTACTTC.

V gene TRBV11-2 combines with J gene TRBJ1-1; D is possibly TRBD1 (5 bases). Germline loops: CDR1 SGHAT, CDR2 FQNNGV. This CDR3 is built from 16 residues. Deletions cut 1 base from V and 4 bases from J, with 16 bases between. The CDR3 here is CASSLALGNGGTEAFF. As DNA, the CDR3 is TGTGCCAGCAGCTTAGCATTAGGCAATGGGGGCACTGAAGCTTTCTTT.

This clone was recorded a few times. The chain carries TRBV15 and TRBJ1-5, with a possible D match to TRBD1 (5 bases). Trimming took 0 bases from V and 9 from J, leaving 15 bases between them. The CDR3 runs to 15 residues. Per germline, CDR1 LNHNV and CDR2 YYDKDF (reference sequence). DNA of the CDR3: TGTGCCACCAGCAGAGACCCCCAGGGAGGGTCGCCCCAGCATTTT. Translating gives CATSRDPQGGSPQHF.

This chain uses TRBV19 with TRBJ2-1; D gene ambiguous. CDR1 and CDR2 from the germline V gene are LNHDA and SQIVND (reference sequence). With 1 base removed from V and 6 bases from J, the gap between germline ends came to 7 bases. This CDR3 has 13 amino acids. The CDR3 region has the DNA TGTGCCAGTAGTATAGGGAGTGGCAATGAGCAGTTCTTC. It specifies CASSIGSGNEQFF.

The V call is TRBV5-4, the J call TRBJ1-4; 7 bases match TRBD1. J gave up 8 bases and V 4 bases, and 2 bases lay outside the gene matches. The CDR3 spans 12 residues. Germline V lookup: CDR1 SGHNT, CDR2 YYREEE (reference sequence). The CDR3 reads CASSRDSEKLFF. The CDR3 DNA sequence: TGTGCCAGCAGCCGGGACAGCGAAAAACTGTTTTTT.

This clone came up a few times. The chain is built from TRBV15 and TRBJ1-2; no reliable D call. This CDR3 is 13 amino acids long. CDR1 and CDR2 from the germline V gene are LNHNV and YYDKDF (reference sequence). V lost 0 bases, J lost 4 bases, and 6 bases lay in between. The CDR3 DNA reads as TGTGCCACCAGCAGAGAACAGCCCTATGGCTACACCTTC. Translating it yields CATSREQPYGYTF.

The J gene is TRBJ1-5, the V gene TRBV7-9, with D hard to call. V was trimmed by 5 bases and J by 4 bases, leaving 12 bases between them. CDR3 length equals 14 residues. The germline CDR1 and CDR2 sequences are SEHNR and FQNEAQ (reference sequence). This chain's CDR3 is CASSRREGNQPQHF. The CDR3 DNA reads TGTGCCAGCAGCCGACGCGAAGGTAATCAGCCCCAGCATTTT.

This clone was detected a few times. The chain is built from TRBV5-6 and TRBJ1-1; D is perhaps TRBD1 (6 bases). The CDR3 is 15 residues long. Trimming took off 0 bases at V and 8 bases at J, with 17 bases between the two ends. Per germline, CDR1 SGHDT and CDR2 YYEEEE. CDR3 DNA sequence: TGTGCCAGCAGCTTGGGTTGGGGGTCAGGGACAGAAGCTTTCTTT. The encoded protein is CASSLGWGSGTEAFF.

This chain connects TRBV5-4 to TRBJ2-1; D not certain. The CDR3 totals 16 residues. V dropped 1 base and J dropped 5 bases, with 16 bases sitting between them. Germline CDR1 is SGHNT and CDR2 is YYREEE (reference sequence). CDR3 sequence: CASSLSRTVLHNEQFF. The CDR3, as DNA: TGTGCCAGCAGCTTGTCTAGAACTGTACTCCACAATGAGCAGTTCTTC.

The chain is built from TRBV2 and TRBJ1-5; D is uncertain. This CDR3 is built from 15 residues. Per germline, CDR1 SNHLY and CDR2 FYNNEI. V shed 2 bases and J shed 9 bases, with 17 bases lying between them. CDR3 coding DNA: TGTGCCAGCAGTGAAACCCAGGCCTACCCAGGGCCCCAGCATTTT. As protein: CASSETQAYPGPQHF.

The chain employs TRBV29-1 and TRBJ1-1; 9 nucleotides line up with TRBD1. Germline CDR1 reads SQVTM; CDR2 reads ANQGSEA. V trimming: 4 bases; J trimming: 5 bases; junction bases outside the gene matches: 5. CDR3 size: 13 residues. The CDR3 is CSVAQGAGTEAFF. The CDR3 DNA follows: TGCAGCGTTGCACAGGGGGCAGGGACTGAAGCTTTCTTT. Filled out from reference TRBV29-1 and TRBJ1-1, the complete variable domain reads SAVISQKPSRDICQRGTSLTIQCQVDSQVTMMFWYRQQPGQSLTLIATANQGSEATYESGFVIDKFPISRPNLTFSTLTVSNMSPEDSSIYLCSVAQGAGTEAFFGQGTRLTVV.

This clone was seen once. The J gene is TRBJ2-7, the V gene TRBV27; D is perhaps TRBD2 (7 bases). The CDR3 totals 14 residues. V lost 5 bases and J 5 bases, leaving 16 bases between the germline ends. Per germline, CDR1 MNHEY and CDR2 SMNVEV (reference sequence). CDR3 coding DNA: TGTGCCAGCAGTCGCGGGGGCGGGGGTGACGAGCAGTACTTC. It specifies CASSRGGGGDEQYF.

This clone has a handful of counts. The V gene is TRBV18, the J gene TRBJ1-1, with D possibly matching TRBD1 (6 bases). Germline values: CDR1 KGHSH, CDR2 LQKENI. Between the trimmed V and J ends, which lost 3 bases and 8 bases, there was a span of 13 bases. This CDR3 has 13 residues. The CDR3 nucleotides are TGTGCCAGCTCACCCACAGGGTTGTTAGAAGCTTTCTTT. Its protein is CASSPTGLLEAFF.

The chain couples TRBV11-1 to TRBJ2-3; D is ambiguous. The CDR3 is 13 amino acids. Germline V lookup: CDR1 SGHAT, CDR2 FQDESV (reference sequence). The ends were cut back, 1 base at V and 5 bases at J, with 7 bases in the middle. The CDR3 bases are TGTGCCAGCAGCTTAGGCCTTGTAGATACGCAGTATTTT. This codes for CASSLGLVDTQYF.

This clone has only a few counts. This rearrangement joins TRBV7-2 to TRBJ2-5; D may match TRBD1 or TRBD2 (6 bases each). Germline values: CDR1 SGHTA, CDR2 FQGNSA. The germline V and J ends were trimmed by 0 bases and 6 bases, with 11 bases remaining between them. The CDR3 is 14 amino acids. CDR3 protein: CASSLAGGRKTQYF. For the CDR3, the DNA is TGTGCCAGCAGCTTAGCGGGGGGCCGGAAGACCCAGTACTTC.

The chain carries TRBV5-1 and TRBJ2-1, with TRBD2 matching over 13 bases. This CDR3 is 19 amino acids long. Unmatched junction bases numbered 17, after V lost 4 bases and J lost 7 bases. Germline-derived CDR1 and CDR2 are SGHRS and YFSETQ. The CDR3 region has the DNA TGCGCCAGCAGCCCCCTAATTACTAGCGGGGGGGCCAATAGAAATGAGCAGTTCTTC. This translates into CASSPLITSGGANRNEQFF.

The rearrangement links TRBV7-3 to TRBJ1-4, with 7 bases aligning to TRBD1. Per the germline V gene, CDR1 is SGHTA and CDR2 is FQGTGA. V shed 5 bases, J shed 3 bases, and the junction held 6 bases outside the gene matches. The CDR3 spans 15 residues. Here the CDR3 DNA reads TGTGCCAGCAGCCGAACGGGACAGCCTAATGAAAAACTGTTTTTT. The encoded protein is CASSRTGQPNEKLFF.

As DNA, the CDR3 is TGTGCCAGCAGCTTACCCCTGGGACAGACAGATACGCAGTATTTT. It yields the protein CASSLPLGQTDTQYF. The chain carries TRBV11-2 and TRBJ2-3; 7 positions match TRBD1. Germline CDR1 reads SGHAT; CDR2 reads FQNNGV. The ends lost 2 bases at V and 3 bases at J; junction bases unmatched: 5. The CDR3 runs 15 residues.